The clone carrying this T cell receptor beta chain has only a few counts. What it recognizes is unknown. Time point denoted: cycle 4 day 1 (C4D1), after 5 to 7 weeks of nivolumab. Each patient relapsed following autologous stem cell transplantation, and prior brentuximab vedotin exposure differed. This sample stems from a study of PD-1 blockade in classical Hodgkin lymphoma. At the level of the study: Nivolumab 3 mg/kg was given intravenously every 2 weeks. Study-level points and caveats: With respect to the repertoire differences, their causes, possibly disease activity or prior therapy, remain undefined. Nivolumab initiated under 1 year post-ASCT led to patient exclusion. Patients with a complete response exhibited baseline diversity comparable to newly diagnosed patients.

Produced via immunoSEQ multiplex PCR; TCRdb's table is partial and in-frame only. The sample contains around 25,000 clones, roughly 80% of which appear only once. From germline, CDR1 is MGHRA and CDR2 YSYEKL. The CDR3 consists of 14 residues. Trimming removed 7 bases at V and 1 base at J, with 10 bases between. This chain connects TRBV4-1 to TRBJ2-2; no clear D. The sequence was collected from a human donor with classical Hodgkin lymphoma. The input for sequencing was peripheral blood mononuclear cells (PBMCs), taken before the fourth cycle of nivolumab. The CDR3 here is CASMSGENTGELFF. In DNA, the CDR3 is TGCGCCAGCATGAGTGGGGAGAACACCGGGGAGCTGTTTTTT.